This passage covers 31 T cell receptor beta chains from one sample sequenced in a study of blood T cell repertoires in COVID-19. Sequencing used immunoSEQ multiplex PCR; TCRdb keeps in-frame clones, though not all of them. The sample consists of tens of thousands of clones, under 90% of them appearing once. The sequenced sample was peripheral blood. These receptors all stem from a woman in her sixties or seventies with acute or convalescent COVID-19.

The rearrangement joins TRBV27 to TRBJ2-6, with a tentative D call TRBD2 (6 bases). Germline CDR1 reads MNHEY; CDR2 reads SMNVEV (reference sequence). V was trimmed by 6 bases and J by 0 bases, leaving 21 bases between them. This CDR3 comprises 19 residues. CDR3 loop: CASSFDPGDHYSGANVLTF. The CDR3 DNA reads TGTGCCAGCAGCTTTGATCCGGGGGACCATTACTCTGGGGCCAACGTCCTGACTTTC.

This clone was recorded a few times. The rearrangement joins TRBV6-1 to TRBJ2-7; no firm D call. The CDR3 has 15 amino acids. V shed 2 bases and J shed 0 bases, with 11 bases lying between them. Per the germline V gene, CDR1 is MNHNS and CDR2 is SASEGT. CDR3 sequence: CASSENLSVSYEQYF. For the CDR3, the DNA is TGTGCCAGCAGTGAAAATTTGTCGGTCTCCTACGAGCAGTACTTC.

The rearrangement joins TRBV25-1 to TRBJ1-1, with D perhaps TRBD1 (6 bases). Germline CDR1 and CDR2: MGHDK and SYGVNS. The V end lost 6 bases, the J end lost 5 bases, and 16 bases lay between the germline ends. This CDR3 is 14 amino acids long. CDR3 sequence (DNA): TGTGCCAGCAGACCAACAGGGTGGGAGACTGAAGCTTTCTTT. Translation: CASRPTGWETEAFF.

The CDR3 sequence is CAIVGGANYGYTF. In nucleotides, the CDR3 is TGTGCCATCGTCGGCGGAGCTAACTATGGCTACACCTTC. This chain joins TRBV10-3 and TRBJ1-2; D ambiguous. The V end lost 8 bases, the J end lost 0 bases, and 10 bases lay between the germline ends. Germline V CDR1 and CDR2: ENHRY, SYGVKD. The CDR3 is made up of 13 amino acids.

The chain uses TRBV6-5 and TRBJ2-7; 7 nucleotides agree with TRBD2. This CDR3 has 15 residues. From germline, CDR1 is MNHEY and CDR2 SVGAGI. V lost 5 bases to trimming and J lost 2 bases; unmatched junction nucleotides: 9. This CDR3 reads CASSPRTSATYEQYF. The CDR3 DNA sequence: TGTGCCAGCAGTCCGAGGACTAGTGCCACCTACGAGCAGTACTTC.

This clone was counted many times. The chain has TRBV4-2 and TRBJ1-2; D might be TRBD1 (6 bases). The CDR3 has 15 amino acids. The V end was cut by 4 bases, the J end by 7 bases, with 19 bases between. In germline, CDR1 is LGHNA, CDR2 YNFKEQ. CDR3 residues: CASSPVGGRDSGYTF. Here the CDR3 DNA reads TGTGCCAGCAGCCCAGTTGGGGGCCGCGATTCTGGCTACACCTTC.

The CDR3 sequence: CASTLGNSGRGTQYF. For the CDR3, the DNA is TGTGCCAGCACCTTGGGGAATAGCGGGAGAGGCACGCAGTATTTT. This chain joins TRBV6-5 and TRBJ2-3; 9 bases line up with TRBD2. Germline CDR1 and CDR2: MNHEY and SVGAGI. The CDR3 runs to 15 residues. V lost 7 bases, J lost 9 bases, and 14 bases stayed unmatched.

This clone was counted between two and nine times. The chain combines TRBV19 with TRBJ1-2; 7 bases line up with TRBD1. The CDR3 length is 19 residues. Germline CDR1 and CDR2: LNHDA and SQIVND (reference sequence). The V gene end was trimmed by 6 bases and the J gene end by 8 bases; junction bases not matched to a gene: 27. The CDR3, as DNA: TGTGCCAGTAGACCTCACCCCCTCCCCCGGCGGACAGGCTCGCGCGGCTACACCTTC. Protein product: CASRPHPLPRRTGSRGYTF.

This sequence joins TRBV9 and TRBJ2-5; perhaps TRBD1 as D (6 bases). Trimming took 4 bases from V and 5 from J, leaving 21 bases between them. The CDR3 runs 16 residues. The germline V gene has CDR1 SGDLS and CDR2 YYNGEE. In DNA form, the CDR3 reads TGTGCCAGCAGCTACCCAATGTTACAGGGCAGGGAGACCCAGTACTTC. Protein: CASSYPMLQGRETQYF.

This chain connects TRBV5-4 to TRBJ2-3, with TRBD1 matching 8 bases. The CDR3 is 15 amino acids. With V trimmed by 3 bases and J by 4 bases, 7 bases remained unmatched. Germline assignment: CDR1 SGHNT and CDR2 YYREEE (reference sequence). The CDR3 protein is CASSSARGLADTQYF. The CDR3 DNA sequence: TGTGCCAGCAGCTCGGCCAGGGGGCTTGCAGATACGCAGTATTTT.

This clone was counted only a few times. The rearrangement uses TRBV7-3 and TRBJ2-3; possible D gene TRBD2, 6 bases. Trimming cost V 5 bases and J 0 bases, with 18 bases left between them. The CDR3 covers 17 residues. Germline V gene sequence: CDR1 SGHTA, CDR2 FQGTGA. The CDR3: CASSRRGGEASTDTQYF. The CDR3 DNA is TGTGCCAGCAGCCGGCGTGGCGGGGAGGCAAGCACAGATACGCAGTATTTT.

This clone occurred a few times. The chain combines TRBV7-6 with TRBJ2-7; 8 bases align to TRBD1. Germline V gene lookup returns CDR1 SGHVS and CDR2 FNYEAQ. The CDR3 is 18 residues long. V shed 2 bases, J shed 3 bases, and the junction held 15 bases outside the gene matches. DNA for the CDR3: TGTGCCAGCAGCTTAACAGCTACCGGGACAGGAGGTGACTACGAGCAGTACTTC. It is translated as CASSLTATGTGGDYEQYF.

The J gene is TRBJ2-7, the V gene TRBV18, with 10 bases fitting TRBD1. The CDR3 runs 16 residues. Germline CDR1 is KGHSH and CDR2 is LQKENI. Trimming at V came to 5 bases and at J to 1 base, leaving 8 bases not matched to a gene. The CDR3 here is CASSSSPGQGSYEQYF. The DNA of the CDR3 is TGTGCCAGCTCATCTTCTCCGGGACAGGGGTCCTACGAGCAGTACTTC.

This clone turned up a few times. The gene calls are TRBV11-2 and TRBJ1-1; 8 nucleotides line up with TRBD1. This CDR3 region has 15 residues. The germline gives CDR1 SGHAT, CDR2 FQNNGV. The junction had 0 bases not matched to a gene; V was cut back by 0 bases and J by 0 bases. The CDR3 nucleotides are TGTGCCAGCAGCTTAGAGGGACAGGTGAACACTGAAGCTTTCTTT. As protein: CASSLEGQVNTEAFF.

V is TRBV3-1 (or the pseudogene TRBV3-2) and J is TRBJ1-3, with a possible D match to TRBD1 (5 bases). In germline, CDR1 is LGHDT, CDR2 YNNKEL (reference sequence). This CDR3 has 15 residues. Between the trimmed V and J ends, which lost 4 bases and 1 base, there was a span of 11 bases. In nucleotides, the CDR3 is TGTGCCAGCAGCCGAAGAGGACAATCTGGAAACACCATATATTTT. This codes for CASSRRGQSGNTIYF.

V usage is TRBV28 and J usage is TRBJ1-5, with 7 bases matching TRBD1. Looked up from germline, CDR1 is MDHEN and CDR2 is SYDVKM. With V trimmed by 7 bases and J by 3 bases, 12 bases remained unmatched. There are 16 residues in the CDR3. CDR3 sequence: CASIPLKGGFNQPQHF. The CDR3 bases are TGTGCCAGCATTCCCCTGAAAGGGGGCTTCAATCAGCCCCAGCATTTT.

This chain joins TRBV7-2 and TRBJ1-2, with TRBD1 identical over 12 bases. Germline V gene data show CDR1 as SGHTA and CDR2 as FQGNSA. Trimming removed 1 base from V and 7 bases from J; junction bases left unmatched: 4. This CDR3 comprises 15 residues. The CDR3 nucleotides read TGTGCCAGCAGCTTAGGCGGGACAGGGGGCGGTGGCTACACCTTC. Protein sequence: CASSLGGTGGGGYTF.

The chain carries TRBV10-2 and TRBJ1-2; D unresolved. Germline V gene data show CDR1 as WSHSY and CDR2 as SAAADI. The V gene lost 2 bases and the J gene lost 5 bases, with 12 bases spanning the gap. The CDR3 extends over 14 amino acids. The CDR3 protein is CASSEVRSPYGYTF. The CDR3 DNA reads TGCGCCAGCAGTGAGGTCAGGTCTCCGTATGGCTACACCTTC.

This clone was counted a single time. Here the CDR3 reads CASSLADRDTGELFF. The CDR3 nucleotides are TGTGCCAGCAGCTTGGCGGACAGGGACACCGGGGAGCTGTTTTTT. The chain uses TRBV5-5 and TRBJ2-2; 8 bases are a match to TRBD1. The CDR3 contains 15 residues. Germline lookup yields CDR1 SGHKS and CDR2 YYEKEE (reference sequence). The ends lost 0 bases at V and 3 bases at J; junction bases unmatched: 1.

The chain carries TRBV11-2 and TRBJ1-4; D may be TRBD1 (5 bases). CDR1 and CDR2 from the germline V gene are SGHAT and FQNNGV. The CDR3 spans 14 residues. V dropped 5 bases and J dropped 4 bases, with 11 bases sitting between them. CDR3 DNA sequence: TGTGCCAGCAGCACCAGGGTATTTAATGAAAAACTGTTTTTT. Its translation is CASSTRVFNEKLFF.

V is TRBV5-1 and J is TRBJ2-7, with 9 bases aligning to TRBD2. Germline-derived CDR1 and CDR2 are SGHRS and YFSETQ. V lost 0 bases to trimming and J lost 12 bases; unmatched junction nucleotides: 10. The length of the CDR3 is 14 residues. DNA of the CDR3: TGCGCCAGCAGCTTGGATTTAGCGGGAGACGGCATGTACTTC. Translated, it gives CASSLDLAGDGMYF.

DNA for the CDR3: TGTGCCAGCAGCTTAGTGGAGGTTATCACTGAAGCTTTCTTT. As protein: CASSLVEVITEAFF. The chain couples TRBV11-2 to TRBJ1-1; D not certain. This CDR3 is built from 14 residues. Per the germline V gene, CDR1 is SGHAT and CDR2 is FQNNGV. The V and J ends lost 1 base and 4 bases respectively, with 10 bases between them.

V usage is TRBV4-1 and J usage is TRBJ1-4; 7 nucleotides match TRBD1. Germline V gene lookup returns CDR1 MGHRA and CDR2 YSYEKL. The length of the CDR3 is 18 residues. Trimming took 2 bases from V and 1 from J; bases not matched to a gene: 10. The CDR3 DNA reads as TGCGCCAGCAGCCAAATTAGGGGGCACACGGTAACTAATGAAAAACTGTTTTTT. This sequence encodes CASSQIRGHTVTNEKLFF.

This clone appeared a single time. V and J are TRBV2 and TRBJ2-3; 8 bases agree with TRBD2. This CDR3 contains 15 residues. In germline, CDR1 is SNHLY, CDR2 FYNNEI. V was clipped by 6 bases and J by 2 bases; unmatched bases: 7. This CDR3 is CASRPPGLDTDTQYF. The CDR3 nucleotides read TGTGCCAGCAGACCCCCGGGACTAGACACAGATACGCAGTATTTT.

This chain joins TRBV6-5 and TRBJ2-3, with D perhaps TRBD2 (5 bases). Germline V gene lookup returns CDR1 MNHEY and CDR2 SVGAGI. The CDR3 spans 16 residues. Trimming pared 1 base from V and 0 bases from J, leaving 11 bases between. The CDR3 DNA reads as TGTGCCAGCAGTTACTTATCCCGGACTAGCACAGATACGCAGTATTTT. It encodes CASSYLSRTSTDTQYF.

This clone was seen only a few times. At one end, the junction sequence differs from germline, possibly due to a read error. The chain's CDR3 is CAGGRVDTEAFF. CDR3 DNA: TGCGCGGGGGGGAGGGTGGATACTGAAGCTTTCTTT. The chain uses TRBV30 and TRBJ1-1, with a tentative D call TRBD1 (5 bases). Germline V gene lookup returns CDR1 GTSNPN and CDR2 SVGIG (reference sequence). The CDR3 is 12 amino acids.

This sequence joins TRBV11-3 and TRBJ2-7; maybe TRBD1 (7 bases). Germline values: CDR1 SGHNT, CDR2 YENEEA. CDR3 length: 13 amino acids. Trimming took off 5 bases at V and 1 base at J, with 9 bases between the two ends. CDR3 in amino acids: CASSPGGSYEQYF. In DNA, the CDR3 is TGTGCCAGCAGCCCAGGGGGGTCCTACGAGCAGTACTTC.

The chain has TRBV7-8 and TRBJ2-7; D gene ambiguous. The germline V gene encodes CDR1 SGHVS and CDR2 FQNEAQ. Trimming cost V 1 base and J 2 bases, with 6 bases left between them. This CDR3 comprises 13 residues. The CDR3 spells CASSLGEAYEQYF. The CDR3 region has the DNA TGTGCCAGCAGCTTAGGAGAGGCCTACGAGCAGTACTTC.

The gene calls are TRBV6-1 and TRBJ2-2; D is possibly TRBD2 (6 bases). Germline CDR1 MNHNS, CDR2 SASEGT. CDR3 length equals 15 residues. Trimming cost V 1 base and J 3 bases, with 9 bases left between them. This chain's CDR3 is CASSEVRGYTGELFF. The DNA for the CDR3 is TGTGCCAGCAGTGAAGTGCGGGGATACACCGGGGAGCTGTTTTTT.

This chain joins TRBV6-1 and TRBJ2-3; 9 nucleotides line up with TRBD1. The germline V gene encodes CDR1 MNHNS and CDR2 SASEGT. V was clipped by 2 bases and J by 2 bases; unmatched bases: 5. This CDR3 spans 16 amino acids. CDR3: CASSEMGQGFTDTQYF. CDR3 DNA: TGTGCCAGCAGTGAAATGGGACAGGGATTCACAGATACGCAGTATTTT.

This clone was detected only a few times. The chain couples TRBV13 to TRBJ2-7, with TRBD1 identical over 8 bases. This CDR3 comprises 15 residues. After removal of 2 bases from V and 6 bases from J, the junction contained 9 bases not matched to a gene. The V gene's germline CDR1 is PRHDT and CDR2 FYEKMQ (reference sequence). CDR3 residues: CASSLIQGEGSEQYF. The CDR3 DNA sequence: TGTGCCAGCAGCTTAATACAGGGGGAAGGTTCCGAGCAGTACTTC. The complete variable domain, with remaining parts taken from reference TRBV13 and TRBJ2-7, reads AAGVIQSPRHLIKEKRETATLKCYPIPRHDTVYWYQQGPGQDPQFLISFYEKMQSDKGSIPDRFSAQQFSDYHSELNMSSLELGDSALYFCASSLIQGEGSEQYFGPGTRLTVT.